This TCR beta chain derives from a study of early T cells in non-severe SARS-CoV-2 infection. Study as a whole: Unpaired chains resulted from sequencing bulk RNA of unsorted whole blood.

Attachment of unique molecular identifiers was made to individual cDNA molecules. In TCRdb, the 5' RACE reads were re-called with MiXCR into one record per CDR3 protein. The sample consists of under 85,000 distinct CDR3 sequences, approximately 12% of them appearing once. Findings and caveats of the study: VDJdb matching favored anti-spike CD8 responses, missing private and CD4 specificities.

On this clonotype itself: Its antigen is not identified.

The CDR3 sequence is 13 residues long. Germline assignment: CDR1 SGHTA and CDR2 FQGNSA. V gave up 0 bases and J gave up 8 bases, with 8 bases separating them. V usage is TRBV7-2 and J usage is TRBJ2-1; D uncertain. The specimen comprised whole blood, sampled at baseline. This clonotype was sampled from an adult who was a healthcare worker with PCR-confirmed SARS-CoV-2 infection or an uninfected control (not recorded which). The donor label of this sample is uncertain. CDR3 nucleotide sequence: TGTGCCAGCAGCTTAGCCAGTCACTATGAGCAGTTCTTC. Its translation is CASSLASHYEQFF.